This T cell receptor (beta chain) emerged from a study of CD8 T cells in Susac syndrome. Study-level information: Patients with Susac syndrome who were sequenced included more than 5 with active disease and eight in remission. When blood was drawn, the patients with Susac syndrome were therapy-naive, on corticosteroids, or on intravenous immunoglobulin alone.

Random hexamers primed reverse transcription of 0.5 to 1 ug RNA. MiXCR, applied by TCRdb to the immunoSEQ multiplex PCR reads, yields one record per CDR3 protein. The sample yields some 150,000 distinct CDR3 sequences, 95% seen once. Patients having Susac syndrome satisfied recently defined diagnostic criteria for definite or probable disease. V was pared by 2 bases and J by 0 bases, with 13 bases between. CDR3 length equals 16 residues. This clonotype was sampled from a human donor with Susac syndrome. The genes are TRBV12-3 or TRBV12-4 and TRBJ1-2; D possibly corresponds to TRBD1 (6 bases). What was sequenced was CD4+ T cells from PBMCs. The CDR3 is CASSLLDRASNYGYTF. The CDR3 DNA sequence: TGTGCCAGCAGTTTACTGGACAGAGCGTCTAACTATGGCTACACCTTC.